The 13 T cell receptor beta chains below come from one sample, sequenced in a study of blood T cell repertoires in COVID-19. Profiling relied on immunoSEQ multiplex PCR, and the TCRdb table lists in-frame clones only, not all of them. This table has under 250,000 clones, around 82% appearing once. The sequenced sample consisted of peripheral blood. These receptors came from a woman in her 70s with acute or convalescent COVID-19.

The chain joins TRBV18 to TRBJ1-2; D is perhaps TRBD1 (6 bases). With 2 bases removed from V and 7 bases from J, the gap between germline ends came to 20 bases. The germline CDR1 and CDR2 sequences are KGHSH and LQKENI. This CDR3 has 16 amino acids. The CDR3 sequence: CASSPSRGVTIGGYTF. The CDR3 DNA reads as TGTGCCAGCTCACCAAGCAGGGGTGTAACTATCGGTGGCTACACCTTC. Based on the CDR3 plus reference TRBV18 and TRBJ1-2, the full variable domain is NAGVMQNPRHLVRRRGQEARLRCSPMKGHSHVYWYRQLPEEGLKFMVYLQKENIIDESGMPKERFSAEFPKEGPSILRIQQVVRGDSAAYFCASSPSRGVTIGGYTFGSGTRLTVV.

The V and J genes are TRBV7-9 and TRBJ1-1, with 10 nucleotides matching TRBD1. Germline assignment: CDR1 SEHNR and CDR2 FQNEAQ (reference sequence). This CDR3 comprises 15 residues. V gave up 5 bases and J gave up 4 bases; unmatched junction bases: 7. This chain's CDR3 is CASSARQGAPTEAFF. The CDR3 coding sequence is TGTGCCAGCAGCGCCCGACAGGGGGCCCCCACTGAAGCTTTCTTT.

The V gene is TRBV2, the J gene TRBJ2-1; TRBD2 matches 13 bases. Germline-derived CDR1 and CDR2 are SNHLY and FYNNEI. The CDR3 totals 16 residues. Unmatched junction bases numbered 6, after V lost 6 bases and J lost 4 bases. CDR3 DNA sequence: TGTGCCAGCAGGACACTAGCGGGGGGGCTGTACAATGAGCAGTTCTTC. Translated: CASRTLAGGLYNEQFF.

The chain recombines TRBV6-2 or TRBV6-3 with TRBJ2-1; 10 bases are shared with TRBD2. Trimming took 2 bases from V and 0 from J; bases not matched to a gene: 4. Per germline, CDR1 MNHEY and CDR2 SVGEGT. The length of the CDR3 is 17 residues. The CDR3 here is CASSYPIAGGSYNEQFF. DNA for the CDR3: TGTGCCAGCAGTTACCCCATAGCGGGGGGCTCCTACAATGAGCAGTTCTTC.

This clone was detected many times. The CDR3: CASSLVSQNGYTF. As DNA, the CDR3 is TGTGCCAGCAGCTTGGTTTCCCAGAATGGCTACACCTTC. The rearrangement links TRBV5-4 to TRBJ1-2; D remains unclear. Trimming shortened V by 0 bases and J by 6 bases, and 9 bases separated the two germline ends. Germline V lookup: CDR1 SGHNT, CDR2 YYREEE (reference sequence). CDR3 length: 13 amino acids.

This chain joins TRBV29-1 and TRBJ1-1; D not certain. Germline CDR1 is SQVTM and CDR2 is ANQGSEA. This CDR3 contains 13 residues. Trimming removed 4 bases from V and 0 bases from J, with 9 bases in between. The CDR3 sequence: CSVGSGLNTEAFF. CDR3 nucleotide sequence: TGCAGCGTTGGTAGCGGATTGAACACTGAAGCTTTCTTT.

This clone has a handful of counts. At the DNA level, this CDR3 is encoded by other sequences in the same sample as well. The chain joins TRBV5-6 to TRBJ2-5; D call uncertain. Trimming pared 0 bases from V and 6 bases from J, leaving 3 bases between. The CDR3 is 11 amino acids. Germline CDR1 reads SGHDT; CDR2 reads YYEEEE. The CDR3 region is CASSLGKTQYF. For the CDR3, the DNA is TGTGCCAGCAGCTTGGGTAAGACCCAGTACTTC. Drawing the rest from reference TRBV5-6 and TRBJ2-5, the complete variable domain is DAGVTQSPTHLIKTRGQQVTLRCSPKSGHDTVSWYQQALGQGPQFIFQYYEEEERQRGNFPDRFSGHQFPNYSSELNVNALLLGDSALYLCASSLGKTQYFGPGTRLLVL.

V usage is TRBV6-2 or TRBV6-3 and J usage is TRBJ1-5; 8 bases agree with TRBD1. Unmatched junction bases numbered 3, after V lost 4 bases and J lost 4 bases. There are 14 residues in the CDR3. The germline gives CDR1 MNHEY, CDR2 SVGEGT. The CDR3 region has the DNA TGTGCCAGCAGTTTGACAGGGGCAAATCAGCCCCAGCATTTT. This gives the protein CASSLTGANQPQHF.

The J gene is TRBJ1-6, the V gene TRBV28; perhaps TRBD1 as D (5 bases). The CDR3 length is 12 residues. Germline CDR1 and CDR2: MDHEN and SYDVKM. Trimming cost V 8 bases and J 7 bases, with 9 bases left between them. The CDR3 is CASGYRNSPLHF. The DNA of the CDR3 is TGTGCCAGCGGTTACAGGAATTCACCCCTCCACTTT.

This chain connects TRBV5-6 to TRBJ2-3, with 9 bases fitting TRBD1. The germline gives CDR1 SGHDT, CDR2 YYEEEE. V was clipped by 6 bases and J by 3 bases; unmatched bases: 8. The CDR3 loop spans 15 amino acids. For the CDR3, the DNA is TGTGCCAGCATCAGACAGGGGGGGTGGACAGATACGCAGTATTTT. Residues: CASIRQGGWTDTQYF. Together with reference TRBV5-6 and TRBJ2-3, the CDR3 gives the full variable domain: DAGVTQSPTHLIKTRGQQVTLRCSPKSGHDTVSWYQQALGQGPQFIFQYYEEEERQRGNFPDRFSGHQFPNYSSELNVNALLLGDSALYLCASIRQGGWTDTQYFGPGTRLTVL.

This rearrangement joins TRBV10-1 to TRBJ2-7, with D perhaps TRBD1 (5 bases). V was clipped by 4 bases and J by 4 bases, with 11 bases between them. In germline, CDR1 is WNHNN, CDR2 SYGVQD (reference sequence). The CDR3 has 13 amino acids. CDR3 sequence reads: CASSVSRAYEQYF. Here the CDR3 DNA reads TGCGCCAGCAGTGTAAGCAGGGCATACGAGCAGTACTTC.

The CDR3 coding sequence is TGTGCCAGCAGCTTAGCGATCGGACAGGGGGCGAATGAAAAACTGTTTTTT. It specifies CASSLAIGQGANEKLFF. The V call is TRBV7-9, the J call TRBJ1-4; TRBD1 agrees at 11 bases. Germline assignment: CDR1 SEHNR and CDR2 FQNEAQ (reference sequence). Trimming at V came to 0 bases and at J to 5 bases, leaving 5 bases not matched to a gene. This CDR3 has 17 amino acids. Full variable domain (rest looked up from reference TRBV7-9 and TRBJ1-4): DTGVSQNPRHKITKRGQNVTFRCDPISEHNRLYWYRQTLGQGPEFLTYFQNEAQLEKSRLLSDRFSAERPKGSFSTLEIQRTEQGDSAMYLCASSLAIGQGANEKLFFGSGTQLSVL.

Turning to this clone: The junction differs from germline at one of its ends, possibly a read error. V usage is TRBV7-7 and J usage is TRBJ2-3, with 8 bases that match TRBD1. The germline gives CDR1 SSHAT, CDR2 FNYEAQ (reference sequence). The CDR3 contains 16 residues. CDR3 DNA: TGTGCTAGCAGCTTAGGTACGGACAGGGGCACAGATACGCAGTATTTT. This codes for CASSLGTDRGTDTQYF.